These 13 T cell receptor beta chains were sequenced from one sample in a study of blood T cell repertoires in COVID-19. Assay: immunoSEQ multiplex PCR; the TCRdb copy retains only in-frame clones and omits some. The sample yields tens of thousands of clones, approximately 80% seen once. The material sequenced was peripheral blood. Every receptor here comes from a woman over 75 with acute or convalescent COVID-19.

The V and J genes are TRBV6-6 and TRBJ2-3; D is unresolved. The germline V and J ends were trimmed by 0 bases and 8 bases, with 6 bases remaining between them. CDR3 length: 12 amino acids. Germline-derived CDR1 and CDR2 are MNHNY and SVGAGI (reference sequence). The CDR3 bases are TGTGCCAGCAGTTACTCGATCGGTACGCAGTATTTT. This codes for CASSYSIGTQYF.

V gene TRBV5-1 combines with J gene TRBJ2-7; TRBD2 matches at 7 bases. The V gene end was trimmed by 3 bases and the J gene end by 4 bases; junction bases not matched to a gene: 13. The germline V gene encodes CDR1 SGHRS and CDR2 YFSETQ. CDR3 size: 16 residues. DNA for the CDR3: TGCGCCAGCAGCTCCCTTCCCACGGGGAGGGTGTACGAGCAGTACTTC. Its translation is CASSSLPTGRVYEQYF.

The chain is built from TRBV7-9 and TRBJ2-3, with a tentative D call TRBD2 (6 bases). This CDR3 spans 18 amino acids. Germline assignment: CDR1 SEHNR and CDR2 FQNEAQ (reference sequence). V was trimmed by 1 base and J by 0 bases, leaving 17 bases between them. The CDR3 loop reads CASSLGVGGSTSTDTQYF. As DNA, the CDR3 is TGTGCCAGCAGCTTAGGAGTCGGGGGATCAACTAGCACAGATACGCAGTATTTT.

This clone turned up a few times. J is TRBJ1-4 and V is TRBV11-3; D unclear. The germline gives CDR1 SGHNT, CDR2 YENEEA. Between the trimmed V and J ends, which lost 5 bases and 8 bases, there was a span of 15 bases. This CDR3 comprises 14 residues. The CDR3 DNA sequence: TGTGCCAGCAGCGCTAATTTCCTCGAGGAAAAACTGTTTTTT. Its translation is CASSANFLEEKLFF.

The rearrangement joins TRBV2 to TRBJ2-7; tentative D call: TRBD2 (5 bases). The CDR3 is made up of 14 amino acids. V lost 1 base, J lost 5 bases, and 12 bases lay in between. The germline gives CDR1 SNHLY, CDR2 FYNNEI. Written as DNA, the CDR3 is TGTGCCAGCAGTGAAGGTTGGGAGTCTCACGAGCAGTACTTC. The encoded protein is CASSEGWESHEQYF. The complete variable domain, with remaining parts taken from reference TRBV2 and TRBJ2-7, reads EPEVTQTPSHQVTQMGQEVILRCVPISNHLYFYWYRQILGQKVEFLVSFYNNEISEKSEIFDDQFSVERPDGSNFTLKIRSTKLEDSAMYFCASSEGWESHEQYFGPGTRLTVT.

The chain combines TRBV2 with TRBJ2-1; D ambiguous. Germline CDR1 and CDR2: SNHLY and FYNNEI. Trimming took 1 base from V and 7 from J, leaving 11 bases between them. This CDR3 comprises 14 residues. The DNA for the CDR3 is TGTGCCAGCAGTGAAGGCCGGGTTGGGAATGAGCAGTTCTTC. Its protein is CASSEGRVGNEQFF. The full variable domain, its missing parts supplied by reference TRBV2 and TRBJ2-1, is EPEVTQTPSHQVTQMGQEVILRCVPISNHLYFYWYRQILGQKVEFLVSFYNNEISEKSEIFDDQFSVERPDGSNFTLKIRSTKLEDSAMYFCASSEGRVGNEQFFGPGTRLTVL.

This clone occurred a few times. The rearrangement links TRBV29-1 to TRBJ2-7; D perhaps matches TRBD2 (5 bases). The CDR3 consists of 12 residues. Trimming took off 4 bases at V and 4 bases at J, with 11 bases between the two ends. Per the germline V gene, CDR1 is SQVTM and CDR2 is ANQGSEA. CDR3 coding DNA: TGCAGCGTTGGCCCTTCGGGGTACGAGCAGTACTTC. Protein sequence: CSVGPSGYEQYF.

The chain carries TRBV12-5 and TRBJ1-5; D possibly corresponds to TRBD1 (6 bases). Trimming left V 6 bases short and J 3 bases short, with 12 bases between. CDR3 size: 14 residues. Germline CDR1 reads LGHNT; CDR2 reads FRNRAP. CDR3 sequence: CASGPWGLNQPQHF. The CDR3 nucleotides are TGTGCTAGTGGCCCCTGGGGGCTCAATCAGCCCCAGCATTTT.

In this sample, this clone turned up a few times. The CDR3 DNA sequence: TGTGCCAGCAGTCCCTGGACAGGGGGTACTGGACAGCCCCAGCATTTT. Amino acid sequence: CASSPWTGGTGQPQHF. The genes are TRBV27 and TRBJ1-5; 10 bases are shared with TRBD1. The V segment lost 5 bases and the J segment 7 bases; nucleotides outside the gene matches: 11. The CDR3 contains 16 residues. CDR1 MNHEY and CDR2 SMNVEV come from the germline V gene (reference sequence).

The rearrangement links TRBV4-1 to TRBJ2-1; TRBD2 matches 13 bases. The CDR3 covers 18 residues. CDR1 is MGHRA and CDR2 is YSYEKL in the germline V gene. Losses at the gene ends were 3 bases for V and 0 bases for J; bases not matched to a gene: 5. The CDR3 sequence is CASSQTSGGTRSYNEQFF. The CDR3 region has the DNA TGCGCCAGCAGCCAGACTAGCGGGGGGACCCGCTCCTACAATGAGCAGTTCTTC.

This clone appeared a few times. The CDR3 loop reads CATSIGSGGPQETQYF. Here the CDR3 DNA reads TGTGCCACCAGCATAGGTAGCGGGGGACCCCAAGAGACCCAGTACTTC. The chain recombines TRBV15 with TRBJ2-5; TRBD2 agrees at 9 bases. The CDR3 has 16 amino acids. V was pared by 4 bases and J by 1 base, with 7 bases of the junction left unmatched. In germline, CDR1 is LNHNV, CDR2 YYDKDF (reference sequence).

The chain employs TRBV19 and TRBJ1-1; D call uncertain. Germline lookup yields CDR1 LNHDA and CDR2 SQIVND (reference sequence). This CDR3 comprises 13 residues. V shed 4 bases and J shed 2 bases, with 8 bases lying between them. The CDR3, as DNA: TGTGCCAGTAGTACCACGAGTAACACTGAAGCTTTCTTT. Protein product: CASSTTSNTEAFF.

The chain has TRBV5-6 and TRBJ1-2; weak D call: TRBD1 (5 bases). V lost 0 bases, J lost 1 base, and 7 bases lay in between. This CDR3 has 14 residues. Germline CDR1 SGHDT, CDR2 YYEEEE. The CDR3 coding sequence is TGTGCCAGCAGCTTGGTAAGGGGTAACTATGGCTACACCTTC. Residues: CASSLVRGNYGYTF.